These 10 T cell receptor beta chains were all obtained from the same sample, sequenced in a study of multiple sclerosis patients with progressive multifocal leukoencephalopathy. This table comes from immunoSEQ multiplex PCR, and its TCRdb copy is limited to in-frame clones, with some not included. The table has more than 30,000 clones, around 90% seen once. Stated time point: time of PML onset. The specimen comprised PBMCs, sampled from a patient treated with natalizumab. Receptors were obtained from a woman aged 35 to 49 with progressive multifocal leukoencephalopathy.

The chain links TRBV6-6 to TRBJ1-5, with 7 bases lining up with TRBD1. The ends lost 8 bases at V and 3 bases at J; junction bases unmatched: 7. This CDR3 spans 14 amino acids. Germline V gene data show CDR1 as MNHNY and CDR2 as SVGAGI (reference sequence). The CDR3 region has the DNA TGTGCCAGCTCTGAGGACAGGAACAATCAGCCCCAGCATTTT. Translated, it gives CASSEDRNNQPQHF.

The chain links TRBV14 to TRBJ2-4, with TRBD1 identical over 8 bases. V lost 1 base and J lost 2; bases outside the gene matches: 7. From germline, CDR1 is SGHDN and CDR2 FVKESK. The CDR3 covers 17 residues. The CDR3 is CASSQAWTGSPKNIQYF. Here the CDR3 DNA reads TGTGCCAGCAGCCAAGCTTGGACAGGGAGTCCCAAAAACATTCAGTACTTC.

This clone has only one observation. This chain connects TRBV2 to TRBJ2-3; 10 nucleotides match TRBD2. V lost 9 bases to trimming and J lost 5 bases; unmatched junction nucleotides: 14. The V gene's germline CDR1 is SNHLY and CDR2 FYNNEI. This CDR3 is 16 amino acids long. The CDR3 nucleotides read TGTGCCAGTACAGCCAGACTAGCGGGTCCGGGAGATACGCAGTATTTT. Translated, it gives CASTARLAGPGDTQYF.

The V call is TRBV10-2, the J call TRBJ2-2; 9 bases are shared with TRBD1. CDR3 size: 15 residues. CDR1 is WSHSY, CDR2 SAAADI, per germline. J was trimmed by 6 bases and V by 0 bases; bases with no gene match: 2. CDR3 coding DNA: TGCGCCAGCAGTGAGTCGGGACAGGGTGCCGGGGAGCTGTTTTTT. Amino acids: CASSESGQGAGELFF.

V usage is TRBV4-3 and J usage is TRBJ2-3; D is uncertain. Germline-derived CDR1 and CDR2 are LGHNA and YSLEER. This CDR3 region has 17 residues. Trimming took off 0 bases at V and 6 bases at J, with 19 bases between the two ends. CDR3 sequence: CASSQDGIVSGRDTQYF. In DNA form, the CDR3 reads TGCGCCAGCAGCCAAGATGGGATTGTCTCGGGTAGGGATACGCAGTATTTT.

This chain joins TRBV7-9 and TRBJ2-7, with 8 bases fitting TRBD1. This CDR3 has 15 residues. Germline CDR1 SEHNR, CDR2 FQNEAQ (reference sequence). Losses at the gene ends were 5 bases for V and 0 bases for J; bases not matched to a gene: 6. The CDR3 region is CASSLGQGLSYEQYF. In nucleotides, the CDR3 is TGTGCCAGCAGCCTCGGACAGGGACTCTCCTACGAGCAGTACTTC.

The chain uses TRBV7-9 and TRBJ1-4; D gene ambiguous. The CDR3 length is 15 residues. With 7 bases removed from V and 5 bases from J, the gap between germline ends came to 17 bases. Per germline, CDR1 SEHNR and CDR2 FQNEAQ (reference sequence). The CDR3 is CASTPKEADNEKLFF. The CDR3, as DNA: TGTGCCAGCACCCCAAAGGAGGCAGACAATGAAAAACTGTTTTTT.

The chain links TRBV4-2 to TRBJ1-1, with no clear D. Trimming left V 2 bases short and J 0 bases short, with 4 bases between. Germline loops: CDR1 LGHNA, CDR2 YNFKEQ. This CDR3 has 13 residues. This chain's CDR3 is CASSQILNTEAFF. DNA for the CDR3: TGTGCCAGCAGCCAAATCTTGAACACTGAAGCTTTCTTT.

This clone was observed a handful of times. The V and J genes are TRBV18 and TRBJ1-2; 9 bases agree with TRBD1. The CDR3 contains 15 residues. Germline V gene lookup returns CDR1 KGHSH and CDR2 LQKENI. Losses at the gene ends were 0 bases for V and 6 bases for J; bases not matched to a gene: 5. The CDR3 DNA follows: TGTGCCAGCTCACCACCGGGACAGGGTTGGGATGGCTACACCTTC. Its protein product is CASSPPGQGWDGYTF.

The chain recombines TRBV6-5 with TRBJ2-1; 15 bases fit TRBD2. The CDR3 loop spans 15 amino acids. CDR1 MNHEY and CDR2 SVGAGI come from the germline V gene. Germline trimming cut 6 bases from V and 9 bases from J; bases unmatched to any gene: 6. CDR3 sequence: CASSGLAGGEGEQFF. Written as DNA, the CDR3 is TGTGCCAGCAGCGGACTAGCGGGAGGGGAGGGTGAGCAGTTCTTC.